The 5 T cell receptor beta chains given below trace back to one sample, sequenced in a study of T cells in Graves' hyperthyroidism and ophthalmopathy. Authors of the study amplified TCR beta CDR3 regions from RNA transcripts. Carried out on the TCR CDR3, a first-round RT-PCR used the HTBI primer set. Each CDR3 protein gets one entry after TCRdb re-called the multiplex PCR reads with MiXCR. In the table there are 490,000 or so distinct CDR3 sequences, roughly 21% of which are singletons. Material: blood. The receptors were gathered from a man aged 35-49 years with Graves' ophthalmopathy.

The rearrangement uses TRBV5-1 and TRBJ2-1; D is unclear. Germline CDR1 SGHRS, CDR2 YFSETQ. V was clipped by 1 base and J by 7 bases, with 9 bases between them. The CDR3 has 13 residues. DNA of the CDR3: TGCGCCAGCAGCTTGAGCCACGCAAATGAGCAGTTCTTC. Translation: CASSLSHANEQFF.

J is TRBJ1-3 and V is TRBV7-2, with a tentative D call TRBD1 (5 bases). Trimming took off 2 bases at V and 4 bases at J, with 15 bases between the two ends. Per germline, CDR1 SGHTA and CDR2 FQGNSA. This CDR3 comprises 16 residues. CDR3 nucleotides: TGTGCCAGCAGCTTAAGGGCAGGGCTGGCGGGAAACACCATATATTTT. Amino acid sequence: CASSLRAGLAGNTIYF.

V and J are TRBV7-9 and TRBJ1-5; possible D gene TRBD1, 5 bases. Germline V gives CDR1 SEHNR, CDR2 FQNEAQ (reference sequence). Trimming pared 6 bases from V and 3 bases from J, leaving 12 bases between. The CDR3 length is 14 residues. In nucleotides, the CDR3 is TGTGCCAGCAGTTCCCGGGGCAACAATCAGCCCCAGCATTTT. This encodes CASSSRGNNQPQHF.

The CDR3 sequence: CATSSTSWTSNEQFF. Here the CDR3 DNA reads TGTGCCACCAGCAGCACTAGTTGGACTAGCAATGAGCAGTTCTTC. J is TRBJ2-1 and V is TRBV15, with 7 positions matching TRBD2. Germline CDR1 reads LNHNV; CDR2 reads YYDKDF (reference sequence). This CDR3 is 15 amino acids long. The junction had 8 bases not matched to a gene; V was cut back by 3 bases and J by 6 bases. The full variable domain, rest sourced from reference TRBV15 and TRBJ2-1, is DAMVIQNPRYQVTQFGKPVTLSCSQTLNHNVMYWYQQKSSQAPKLLFHYYDKDFNNEADTPDNFQSRRPNTSFCFLDIRSPGLGDTAMYLCATSSTSWTSNEQFFGPGTRLTVL.

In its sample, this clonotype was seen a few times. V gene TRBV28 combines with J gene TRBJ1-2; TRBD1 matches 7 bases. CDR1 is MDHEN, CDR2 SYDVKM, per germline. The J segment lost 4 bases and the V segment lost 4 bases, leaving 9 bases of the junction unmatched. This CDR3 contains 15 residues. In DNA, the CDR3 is TGTGCCAGCAGTTCCCCGACAGGGTCGGTCTATGGCTACACCTTC. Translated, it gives CASSSPTGSVYGYTF.